Presented here are 21 T cell receptor beta chains from one specimen sequenced in a study of OX40 agonist ivuxolimab in advanced cancers. The method was immunoSEQ multiplex PCR; TCRdb's version includes in-frame clones alone and lacks a portion of them. The sample yields about 58,000 clones, roughly 77% seen once. The sequenced sample was CD4+ or CD8+ T cells sorted from blood, obtained in a trial of the OX40 agonist ivuxolimab. The receptors derive from an adult with an advanced solid tumor such as melanoma, head and neck, liver or kidney cancer.

The chain couples TRBV11-2 to TRBJ2-3; no firm D call. From germline, CDR1 is SGHAT and CDR2 FQNNGV. CDR3 length: 12 residues. Trimming cost V 3 bases and J 4 bases, with 5 bases left between them. In DNA form, the CDR3 reads TGTGCCAGCAGCTTCGGCGCAGATACGCAGTATTTT. Protein product: CASSFGADTQYF.

V usage is TRBV6-1 and J usage is TRBJ2-2; D unclear. V was pared by 7 bases and J by 0 bases, with 6 bases between. This CDR3 contains 13 residues. Germline V gene sequence: CDR1 MNHNS, CDR2 SASEGT. This chain's CDR3 is CASTDTNTGELFF. CDR3 bases: TGTGCCAGCACTGACACGAACACCGGGGAGCTGTTTTTT.

This clone was detected a few times. V usage is TRBV27 and J usage is TRBJ1-6; D uncertain. The V gene lost 6 bases and the J gene lost 9 bases, with 12 bases spanning the gap. Germline assignment: CDR1 MNHEY and CDR2 SMNVEV (reference sequence). The CDR3 runs 13 residues. This chain's CDR3 is CASSKLSSSPLHF. Written as DNA, the CDR3 is TGTGCCAGCAGCAAGTTGTCGAGTTCACCCCTCCACTTT.

CDR3 sequence: CASSFRDMLLGETQYF. The CDR3, as DNA: TGTGCCAGCAGCTTCCGGGACATGCTCCTGGGGGAGACCCAGTACTTC. V usage is TRBV13 and J usage is TRBJ2-5; D is possibly TRBD1 (6 bases). Looked up from germline, CDR1 is PRHDT and CDR2 is FYEKMQ (reference sequence). There are 16 residues in the CDR3. V was cut by 3 bases and J by 5 bases, with 19 bases left in between.

This chain uses TRBV5-4 with TRBJ2-2; a possible D gene is TRBD1 (6 bases). Trimming shortened V by 4 bases and J by 6 bases, and 13 bases separated the two germline ends. CDR3 length equals 14 residues. Germline CDR1 reads SGHNT; CDR2 reads YYREEE (reference sequence). CDR3 nucleotide sequence: TGTGCCAGCAGCCCCACCCAGGGGCCCGGGGAGCTGTTTTTT. Its protein is CASSPTQGPGELFF.

This clone was counted a few times. The J gene is TRBJ2-3, the V gene TRBV4-1; D may be TRBD1 or TRBD2 (7 bases each). The ends were cut back, 4 bases at V and 2 bases at J, with 16 bases in the middle. Germline V gives CDR1 MGHRA, CDR2 YSYEKL. The CDR3 has 16 residues. This chain's CDR3 is CASSPGGVGLTDTQYF. As DNA, the CDR3 is TGCGCCAGCAGCCCAGGGGGGGTTGGCCTCACAGATACGCAGTATTTT.

The chain links TRBV6-5 to TRBJ1-6; 7 nucleotides line up with TRBD1. The CDR3 has 15 residues. Losses at the gene ends were 6 bases for V and 8 bases for J; bases not matched to a gene: 10. The germline V gene has CDR1 MNHEY and CDR2 SVGAGI. DNA for the CDR3: TGTGCCAGCAGCCGAAACAGGGGAGGGGATTCACCCCTCCACTTT. It translates to CASSRNRGGDSPLHF.

This rearrangement joins TRBV15 to TRBJ2-5, with 9 bases identical to TRBD1. Per germline, CDR1 LNHNV and CDR2 YYDKDF (reference sequence). V lost 5 bases and J lost 4; bases outside the gene matches: 14. This CDR3 contains 17 residues. CDR3 in DNA: TGTGCCACCAGCCACATGCGCGGGACAGGGCGGACAGAGACCCAGTACTTC. Translated, it gives CATSHMRGTGRTETQYF.

This rearrangement joins TRBV9 to TRBJ2-7; 7 bases agree with TRBD2. Germline V gene lookup returns CDR1 SGDLS and CDR2 YYNGEE. J lost 7 bases, V lost 0 bases, and 10 bases had no gene match. This CDR3 spans 15 amino acids. As DNA, the CDR3 is TGTGCCAGCAGCGTAGGCACCGGGGGGAAGAGGGAGCAGTACTTC. It codes for CASSVGTGGKREQYF.

This clone appeared a few times. The rearrangement joins TRBV5-4 to TRBJ1-6; 7 bases map to TRBD1. The trim removed 0 bases at V and 3 bases at J, leaving 6 bases unmatched. Germline V gives CDR1 SGHNT, CDR2 YYREEE (reference sequence). The length of the CDR3 is 17 residues. The CDR3 region is CASSLAGQPNYNSPLHF. The CDR3 bases are TGTGCCAGCAGCTTGGCGGGACAGCCCAACTATAATTCACCCCTCCACTTT.

The sample holds one count of this clone. V is TRBV25-1 and J is TRBJ1-4; D possibly corresponds to TRBD1 (5 bases). Looked up from germline, CDR1 is MGHDK and CDR2 is SYGVNS. Between the trimmed V and J ends, which lost 4 bases and 12 bases, there was a span of 18 bases. The CDR3 extends over 14 amino acids. The CDR3 coding sequence is TGTGCCAGCAGTGTACCTGACAGTCGCGCCGAACTGTTTTTT. It encodes CASSVPDSRAELFF.

The rearrangement uses TRBV29-1 and TRBJ2-3; D assignment may be TRBD1 or TRBD2 (5 bases each). This CDR3 is 16 amino acids long. Germline assignment: CDR1 SQVTM and CDR2 ANQGSEA. The germline V and J ends were trimmed by 6 bases and 1 base, with 20 bases remaining between them. CDR3 DNA sequence: TGCAGCGTAGAACGGGATCTAGGGGAGCGCACAGATACGCAGTATTTT. It is translated as CSVERDLGERTDTQYF.

This rearrangement joins TRBV7-7 to TRBJ2-2; D is uncertain. The germline V and J ends were trimmed by 1 base and 1 base, with 7 bases remaining between them. CDR3 size: 15 residues. Per the germline V gene, CDR1 is SSHAT and CDR2 is FNYEAQ (reference sequence). The CDR3 here is CASSLDSGNTGELFF. CDR3 in DNA: TGTGCCAGCAGCTTAGACTCAGGGAACACCGGGGAGCTGTTTTTT.

The V and J genes are TRBV29-1 and TRBJ1-2; D gene ambiguous. The V gene's germline CDR1 is SQVTM and CDR2 ANQGSEA. The CDR3 length is 11 residues. Trimming shortened V by 7 bases and J by 8 bases, and 14 bases separated the two germline ends. The CDR3 here is CSASGVRGYTF. The CDR3 coding sequence is TGCAGCGCTTCCGGAGTCAGGGGCTACACCTTC. Supplemented by reference TRBV29-1 and TRBJ1-2, the full variable domain reads SAVISQKPSRDICQRGTSLTIQCQVDSQVTMMFWYRQQPGQSLTLIATANQGSEATYESGFVIDKFPISRPNLTFSTLTVSNMSPEDSSIYLCSASGVRGYTFGSGTRLTVV.

V and J are TRBV7-9 and TRBJ1-1, with 7 positions matching TRBD1. CDR1 and CDR2 (germline): SEHNR, FQNEAQ (reference sequence). V was pared by 2 bases and J by 8 bases, with 2 bases of the junction left unmatched. This CDR3 region has 12 residues. As DNA, the CDR3 is TGTGCCAGCAGCTTAAAGGGGGCCGAAGCTTTCTTT. As protein: CASSLKGAEAFF.

As regards this clone: The junction and the germline gene differ at one end; a read error may be behind it. This chain uses TRBV9 with TRBJ2-1, with 7 bases aligning to TRBD1. CDR1 and CDR2 (germline): SGDLS, YYNGEE. The CDR3 contains 16 residues. CDR3 amino acids: CASSVGHRGGYDEQFF. The CDR3 coding sequence is TGTGCCAGCAGCGTGGGGCACCGAGGGGGCTACGATGAGCAGTTCTTC.

The chain couples TRBV28 to TRBJ2-2, with 9 nucleotides matching TRBD1. The CDR3 is made up of 16 amino acids. The V segment lost 5 bases and the J segment 3 bases; nucleotides outside the gene matches: 7. The germline V gene encodes CDR1 MDHEN and CDR2 SYDVKM. The CDR3 reads CASSTTGGTDTGELFF. CDR3 bases: TGTGCCAGCAGTACTACAGGGGGCACTGACACCGGGGAGCTGTTTTTT.

This chain connects TRBV6-1 to TRBJ1-6, with D hard to call. Looked up from germline, CDR1 is MNHNS and CDR2 is SASEGT. The length of the CDR3 is 14 residues. Trimming removed 3 bases at V and 9 bases at J, with 12 bases between. Here the CDR3 reads CASSEGIVSSPLHF. Here the CDR3 DNA reads TGTGCCAGCAGTGAGGGGATTGTGAGTTCACCCCTCCACTTT.

The V and J genes are TRBV7-2 and TRBJ1-3; 7 bases map to TRBD1. CDR1 is SGHTA and CDR2 is FQGNSA in the germline V gene. V was clipped by 5 bases and J by 3 bases; unmatched bases: 4. The CDR3 has 14 residues. The CDR3: CASSATGFGNTIYF. The CDR3 DNA follows: TGTGCCAGCAGCGCGACAGGGTTTGGAAACACCATATATTTT.

This clone turned up a few times. The chain combines TRBV19 with TRBJ1-4; no definite D call. Germline CDR1 reads LNHDA; CDR2 reads SQIVND (reference sequence). The V and J ends lost 5 bases and 8 bases respectively, with 15 bases between them. This CDR3 has 14 residues. DNA of the CDR3: TGTGCCAGTAGTCTGGATGGTAGTCGAGAAAAACTGTTTTTT. Translated, it gives CASSLDGSREKLFF.

The chain is built from TRBV6-5 and TRBJ1-5; D not resolved. Germline V gene lookup returns CDR1 MNHEY and CDR2 SVGAGI. This CDR3 has 14 residues. The ends were cut back, 2 bases at V and 3 bases at J, with 8 bases in the middle. The CDR3 region is CASSYGQTNQPQHF. CDR3 bases: TGTGCCAGCAGTTACGGGCAGACCAATCAGCCCCAGCATTTT.